This T cell receptor (beta chain) was sequenced in a study of cytomegalovirus exposure and HLA in healthy donors. The CDR3 covers 15 residues. V trimming: 1 base; J trimming: 4 bases; junction bases outside the gene matches: 1. Germline V CDR1 and CDR2: LGHNA, YSLEER. Points on this clone: Its antigen is undetermined.

Amplification used 60 Vbeta primers and 13 Jbeta primers. The authors' processing: Roughly 11 million shared chains were among around 80 million unique TCR beta chains counted in a later analysis. Measured with immunoSEQ multiplex PCR; TCRdb has only the in-frame clones, and not every one. That table is the source of V, J and clone size, and D and trimming were worked out from the DNA. This sample has around 140,000 clones, with around 75% found just once. Study-wide points: A link between a missense DCLRE1C variant and TCR beta V- and J-gene trimming emerged from a later analysis. Researchers catalogued about 160 TCR beta chains as cytomegalovirus-associated.

The clonotype originates from a woman aged 30 to 39 in good health and CMV-seronegative. The sequenced material came from PBMCs. The J gene is TRBJ2-1, the V gene TRBV4-3, with 10 bases aligning to TRBD2. The CDR3 coding sequence is TGCGCCAGCAGCCAAGCTAGCGGGGGTTACAATGAGCAGTTCTTC. This gives the protein CASSQASGGYNEQFF.